The T cell receptor (beta chain) under discussion was sequenced for a study of shared clonotypes between healthy human individuals. Study-level results: A reduction in generation probabilities was seen for non-shared clonotypes relative to those shared by all four donors. The small donor group covered limited genetic and exposure diversity.

Naive CD8 isolation took CD45RO-negative cells positively selected for CCR7 and excluded terminally differentiated effector memory CD45RA+ cells. Genomic DNA per cell subset filled all wells of several immunoSEQ plates. This table comes from immunoSEQ multiplex PCR, and its TCRdb copy is limited to in-frame clones, with some not included. The sample yields 650,000 to 800,000 clones, 92% seen once. As for this clone: Its antigen is undetermined.

The sequenced sample consisted of naive CD8+ T cells sorted from blood. This receptor was obtained from a man aged 25 to 40 in good health.

The CDR3, as DNA: TGTGCCAGCAGCTCAACAAACAGGGGATTCGACAATGAGCAGTTCTTC. It specifies CASSSTNRGFDNEQFF. This sequence joins TRBV13 and TRBJ2-1, with 7 nucleotides matching TRBD1. The ends lost 4 bases at V and 5 bases at J; junction bases unmatched: 11. The CDR3 consists of 16 residues. Germline V gene lookup returns CDR1 PRHDT and CDR2 FYEKMQ (reference sequence).